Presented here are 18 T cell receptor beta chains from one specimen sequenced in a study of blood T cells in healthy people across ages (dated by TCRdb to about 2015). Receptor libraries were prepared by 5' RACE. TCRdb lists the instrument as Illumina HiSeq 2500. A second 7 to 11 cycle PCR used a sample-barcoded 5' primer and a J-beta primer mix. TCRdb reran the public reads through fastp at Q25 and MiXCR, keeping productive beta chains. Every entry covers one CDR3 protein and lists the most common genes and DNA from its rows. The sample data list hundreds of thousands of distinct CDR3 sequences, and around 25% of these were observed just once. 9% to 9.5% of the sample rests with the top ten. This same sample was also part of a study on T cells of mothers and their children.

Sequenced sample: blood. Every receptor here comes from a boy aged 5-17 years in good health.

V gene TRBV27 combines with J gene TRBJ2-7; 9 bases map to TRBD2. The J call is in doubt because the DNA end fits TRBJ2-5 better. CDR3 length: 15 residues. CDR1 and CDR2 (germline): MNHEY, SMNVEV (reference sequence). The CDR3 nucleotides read TGTGCCAGCAGTTTAGGGACTAGCCCGGGGGAGACCCAGTACTTC. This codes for CASSLGTSPGETQYF.

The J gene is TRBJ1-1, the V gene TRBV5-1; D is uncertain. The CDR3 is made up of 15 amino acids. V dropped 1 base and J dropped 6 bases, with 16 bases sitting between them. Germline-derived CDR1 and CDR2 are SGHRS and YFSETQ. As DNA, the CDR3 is TGCGCCAGCAGCTTGTTCTCCGGGTTGGGCGCTGAAGCTTTCTTT. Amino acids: CASSLFSGLGAEAFF.

CDR3 region: CASSSGTTNTQYF. The CDR3, as DNA: TGTGCCAGCAGTTCCGGGACTACTAATACGCAGTATTTT. V is TRBV7-9 and J is TRBJ2-3, with 7 bases fitting TRBD2. The CDR3 totals 13 residues. Germline values: CDR1 SEHNR, CDR2 FQNEAQ (reference sequence). V lost 6 bases and J lost 7; bases outside the gene matches: 7.

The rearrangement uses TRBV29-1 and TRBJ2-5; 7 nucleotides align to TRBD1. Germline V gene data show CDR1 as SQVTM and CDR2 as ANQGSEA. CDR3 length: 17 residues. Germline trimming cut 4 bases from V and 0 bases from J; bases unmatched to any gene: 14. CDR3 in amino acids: CSVAPIGQVRDQETQYF. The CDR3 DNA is TGCAGCGTTGCCCCAATAGGACAGGTTCGAGACCAAGAGACCCAGTACTTC.

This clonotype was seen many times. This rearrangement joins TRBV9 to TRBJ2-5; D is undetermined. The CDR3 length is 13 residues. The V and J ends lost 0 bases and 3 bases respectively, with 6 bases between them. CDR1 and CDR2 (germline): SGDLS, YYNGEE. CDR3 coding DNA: TGTGCCAGCAGCGTAGGAGTTGAAGAGACCCAGTACTTC. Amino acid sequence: CASSVGVEETQYF.

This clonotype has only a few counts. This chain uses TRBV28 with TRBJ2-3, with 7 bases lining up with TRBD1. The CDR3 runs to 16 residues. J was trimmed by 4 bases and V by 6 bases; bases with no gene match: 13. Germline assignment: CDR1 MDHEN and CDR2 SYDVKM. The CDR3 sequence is CASSTNRGILPDTQYF. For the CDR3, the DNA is TGTGCCAGCAGCACTAACAGGGGCATCCTTCCAGATACGCAGTATTTT. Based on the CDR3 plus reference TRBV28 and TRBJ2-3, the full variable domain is DVKVTQSSRYLVKRTGEKVFLECVQDMDHENMFWYRQDPGLGLRLIYFSYDVKMKEKGDIPEGYSVSREKKERFSLILESASTNQTSMYLCASSTNRGILPDTQYFGPGTRLTVL.

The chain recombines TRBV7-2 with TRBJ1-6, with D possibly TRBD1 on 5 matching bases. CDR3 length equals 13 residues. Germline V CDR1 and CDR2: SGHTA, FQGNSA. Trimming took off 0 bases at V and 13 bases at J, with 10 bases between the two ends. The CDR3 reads CASSLAGESPLHF. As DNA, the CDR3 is TGTGCCAGCAGCTTAGCGGGGGAATCGCCCCTCCACTTT.

The CDR3 DNA sequence: TGTGCCAGCAGTTACGAACAGGGACGAACCGGGGAGCTGTTTTTT. Its translation: CASSYEQGRTGELFF. The rearrangement joins TRBV12-3 or TRBV12-4 to TRBJ2-2; perhaps TRBD1 as D (6 bases). Trimming removed 4 bases at V and 5 bases at J, with 14 bases between. The CDR3 totals 15 residues.

The CDR3 sequence is CASSSFFPGQGGYEQYF. In DNA, the CDR3 is TGTGCCAGCAGTTCCTTCTTTCCGGGACAGGGAGGGTACGAGCAGTACTTC. The rearrangement joins TRBV6-5 to TRBJ2-7; 9 positions match TRBD1. The germline V gene has CDR1 MNHEY and CDR2 SVGAGI. This CDR3 region has 17 residues. The junction had 14 bases not matched to a gene; V was cut back by 4 bases and J by 4 bases.

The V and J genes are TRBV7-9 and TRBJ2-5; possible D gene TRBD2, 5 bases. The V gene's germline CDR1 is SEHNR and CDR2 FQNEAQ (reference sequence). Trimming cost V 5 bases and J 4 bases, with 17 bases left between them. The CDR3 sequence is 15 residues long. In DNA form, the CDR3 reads TGTGCCAGCAGCCATTCGCGGGTCCTTGGAGAGACCCAGTACTTC. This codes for CASSHSRVLGETQYF. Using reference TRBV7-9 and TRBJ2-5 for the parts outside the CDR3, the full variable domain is DTGVSQNPRHKITKRGQNVTFRCDPISEHNRLYWYRQTLGQGPEFLTYFQNEAQLEKSRLLSDRFSAERPKGSFSTLEIQRTEQGDSAMYLCASSHSRVLGETQYFGPGTRLLVL.

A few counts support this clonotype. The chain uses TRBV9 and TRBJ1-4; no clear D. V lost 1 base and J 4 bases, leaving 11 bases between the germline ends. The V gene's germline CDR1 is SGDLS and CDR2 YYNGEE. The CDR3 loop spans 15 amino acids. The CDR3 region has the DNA TGTGCCAGCAGCGTAACCCCCGGGATTAATGAAAAACTGTTTTTT. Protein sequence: CASSVTPGINEKLFF. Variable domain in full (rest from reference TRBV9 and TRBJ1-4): DSGVTQTPKHLITATGQRVTLRCSPRSGDLSVYWYQQSLDQGLQFLIQYYNGEERAKGNILERFSAQQFPDLHSELNLSSLELGDSALYFCASSVTPGINEKLFFGSGTQLSVL.

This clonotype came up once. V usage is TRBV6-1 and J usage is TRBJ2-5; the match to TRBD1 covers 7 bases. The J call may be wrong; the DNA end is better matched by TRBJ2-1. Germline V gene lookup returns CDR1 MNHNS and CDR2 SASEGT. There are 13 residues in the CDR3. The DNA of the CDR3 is TGTGCCAGCAGTGACCTACAGGGGAATGAGCAGTTCTTC. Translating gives CASSDLQGNEQFF.

CDR3 in DNA: TGTGCCAGTAGTATTCGACAGGGGTGGCCCGGGGAGCTGTTTTTT. Its translation: CASSIRQGWPGELFF. V and J are TRBV19 and TRBJ2-2; 8 bases agree with TRBD1. CDR1 is LNHDA and CDR2 is SQIVND in the germline V gene (reference sequence). The CDR3 runs to 15 residues. With V trimmed by 3 bases and J by 6 bases, 6 bases remained unmatched. Full variable domain (remainder filled in from reference TRBV19 and TRBJ2-2): DGGITQSPKYLFRKEGQNVTLSCEQNLNHDAMYWYRQDPGQGLRLIYYSQIVNDFQKGDIAEGYSVSREKKESFPLTVTSAQKNPTAFYLCASSIRQGWPGELFFGEGSRLTVL.

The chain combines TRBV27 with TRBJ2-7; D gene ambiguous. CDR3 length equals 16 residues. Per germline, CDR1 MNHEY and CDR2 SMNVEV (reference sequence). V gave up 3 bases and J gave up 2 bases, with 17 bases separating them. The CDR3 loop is CASSFLLPEGAYEQYF. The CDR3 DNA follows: TGTGCCAGCAGTTTTCTTCTTCCGGAAGGAGCCTACGAGCAGTACTTC.

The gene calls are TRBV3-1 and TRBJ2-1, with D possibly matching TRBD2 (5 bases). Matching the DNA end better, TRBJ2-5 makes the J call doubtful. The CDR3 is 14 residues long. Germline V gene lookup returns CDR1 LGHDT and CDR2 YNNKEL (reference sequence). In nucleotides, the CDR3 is TGTGCCAGCAGCCAAGATTACCGGAGGGAGACCCAGTACTTC. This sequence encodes CASSQDYRRETQYF.

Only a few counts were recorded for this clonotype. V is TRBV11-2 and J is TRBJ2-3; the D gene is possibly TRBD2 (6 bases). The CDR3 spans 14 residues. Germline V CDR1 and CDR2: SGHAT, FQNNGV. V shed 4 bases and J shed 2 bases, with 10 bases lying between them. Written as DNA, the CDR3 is TGTGCCAGCAGCTCCCGGGAGAACACAGATACGCAGTATTTT. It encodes CASSSRENTDTQYF.

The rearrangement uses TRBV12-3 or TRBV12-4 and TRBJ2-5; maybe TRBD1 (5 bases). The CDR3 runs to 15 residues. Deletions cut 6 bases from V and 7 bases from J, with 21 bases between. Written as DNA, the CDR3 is TGTGCCAGCAGCCCCCAGGACATTACCCGTGGGACCCAGTACTTC. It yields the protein CASSPQDITRGTQYF.

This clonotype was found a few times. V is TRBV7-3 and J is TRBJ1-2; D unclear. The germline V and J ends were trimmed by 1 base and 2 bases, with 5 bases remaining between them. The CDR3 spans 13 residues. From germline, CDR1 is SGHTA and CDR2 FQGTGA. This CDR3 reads CASSLMGNYGYTF. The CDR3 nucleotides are TGTGCCAGCAGCTTAATGGGGAACTATGGCTACACCTTC.